This is a list of T cell receptor beta chains from one sample in a study of T cell responses to AZD1222 COVID-19 vaccine. Assay used: immunoSEQ multiplex PCR; TCRdb lists only in-frame clones, some missing. Of more than 110,000 clones detected, over 85% appear once; the ten largest clones hold about 5.5%. This specimen consisted of peripheral blood, obtained on day 0 of AZD1222 vaccination. The receptors were sampled from an adult in good health. CDR3s include the opening cysteine and the closing phenylalanine or tryptophan. Each record gives: J gene, clone size, V gene, D gene, CDR3 DNA, CDR3 protein. D genes are given only for firm matches. Clone size, where shown, is once, few, many, or a class for clones that have expanded.

>TRBJ2-1|once|TRBV7-3|TRBD2
TGTGCCAGCAGCCCACCGGGACTAGCGGGTGGGGTCAATGAGCAGTTCTTC
CASSPPGLAGGVNEQFF
>TRBJ1-5|-|TRBV30|-
TGTGCCTGGAGTCCTACATACAATCAGCCCCAGCATTTT
CAWSPTYNQPQHF
>TRBJ2-7|-|TRBV9|TRBD1
TGTGCCAGCAGCGTAGCTGGGGACAGGTTCTACGAGCAGTACTTC
CASSVAGDRFYEQYF
>TRBJ1-3|-|TRBV7-2|TRBD1
TGTGCCAGCAGCTCCCCCATCAGGGGGATACCTGGAAACACCATATATTTT
CASSSPIRGIPGNTIYF
>TRBJ2-1|-|TRBV4-1|TRBD2
TGCGCCAGCAGCCAGATTTCCCTAGCGGGAGACCACAATGAGCAGTTCTTC
CASSQISLAGDHNEQFF
>TRBJ2-1|-|TRBV5-1|-
TGCGCCAGCAGCTTGGCCAGGTGGGCTACCTCCTACAATGAGCAGTTCTTC
CASSLARWATSYNEQFF
>TRBJ2-1|once|TRBV30|-
TGTGCCTGGGGAGTCTATGAGCAGTTCTTC
CAWGVYEQFF
>TRBJ1-1|-|TRBV20-1|TRBD1
TGCAGTGCTAGTCGGCAGGGGGCCTTGAACACTGAAGCTTTCTTT
CSASRQGALNTEAFF
>TRBJ2-1|-|TRBV30|-
TGTGCCTACGGGACGTCCAATGAGCAGTTCTTC
CAYGTSNEQFF
>TRBJ2-1|-|TRBV30|-
TGTGCCTGGAGTGGACAGATACAGTTCTTC
CAWSGQIQFF
>TRBJ1-4|-|TRBV16|-
TGTGCCAGCAGCGGCGCGAGTGAAAAACTGTTTTTT
CASSGASEKLFF
>TRBJ2-6|-|TRBV4-3|-
TGCGCCAGCAGCCAAGATGCTGCGGGTGGGGCCAACGTCCTGACTTTC
CASSQDAAGGANVLTF
>TRBJ1-5|-|TRBV24-1|-
TGTGCCACCAGTGCGGCAGGGGTACAGCCCCAGCATTTT
CATSAAGVQPQHF
>TRBJ2-1|-|TRBV9|TRBD2
TGTGCCAGCACCCGAGGGGCGGGAGACACCTACAATGAGCAGTTCTTC
CASTRGAGDTYNEQFF
>TRBJ2-4|once|TRBV5-5|-
TGTGCCAGCAGCTTGGGTCCAGGCCTAGCCAAAAACATTCAGTACTTC
CASSLGPGLAKNIQYF
>TRBJ1-1|few|TRBV19|TRBD1
TGTGCCAGTAGTTTTTGGACAGGGAGCACTGAAGCTTTCTTT
CASSFWTGSTEAFF
>TRBJ1-4|few|TRBV7-6|TRBD1
TGTGCCAGCAGCTTAGGACAGGGGATAACTAATGAAAAACTGTTTTTT
CASSLGQGITNEKLFF
>TRBJ1-2|-|TRBV7-8|TRBD1
TGTGCCAGCAGCCGAGACAGGGGAGAGAATGGCTACACCTTC
CASSRDRGENGYTF
>TRBJ2-4|-|TRBV4-1|-
TGCGCCAGCAGCCCCCGACAGGAAAACATTCAGTACTTC
CASSPRQENIQYF
>TRBJ1-2|once|TRBV7-2|-
TGTGCCAGCAGCTTCCCAACTTCGAACTATGGCTACACCTTC
CASSFPTSNYGYTF
>TRBJ1-1|-|TRBV7-2|TRBD1
TGTGCCAGCAGCGTACCGTACAGGGGGAGAAACACTGAAGCTTTCTTT
CASSVPYRGRNTEAFF
>TRBJ1-1|-|TRBV7-2|TRBD1
TGTGCCAGCAGCGGGACCGGGACAGGTGGCAACACTGAAGCTTTCTTT
CASSGTGTGGNTEAFF
>TRBJ2-7|-|TRBV7-9|TRBD2
TGTGCCAGCAGCTTAGATAGCGGGAGGGCAGCGACCTACGAGCAGTACTTC
CASSLDSGRAATYEQYF
>TRBJ1-3|few|TRBV12-3/TRBV12-4|-
TGTGCCAGCGACCGACGTGGAAACACCATATATTTT
CASDRRGNTIYF
>TRBJ2-5|-|TRBV15|-
TGTGCCACCAGCAGATACCTAGCGCAAGAGACCCAGTACTTC
CATSRYLAQETQYF
>TRBJ1-2|-|TRBV12-3/TRBV12-4|-
TGTGCCAGCAGTAGGCACCGGAACAGCTACACCTTC
CASSRHRNSYTF
>TRBJ1-2|-|TRBV12-3/TRBV12-4|-
TGTGCCAGCTGGGGGGGGCCCGGCTATGGCTACACCTTC
CASWGGPGYGYTF
>TRBJ2-7|-|TRBV7-9|-
TGTGCCAGCAGCTTAACTTACGAGCAGTACTTC
CASSLTYEQYF
>TRBJ1-5|-|TRBV6-5|-
TGTGCCAGCAGTACTCAGGACAATAGCAATCAGCCCCAGCATTTT
CASSTQDNSNQPQHF
>TRBJ2-7|-|TRBV30|-
TGTGCCTGGAGCAATAACCCCCCCGACAGGCTATCCTACGAGCAGTACTTC
CAWSNNPPDRLSYEQYF
>TRBJ1-5|-|TRBV19|-
TGTGCCAGTAGAAGAGGGAATGATCAGCCCCAGCATTTT
CASRRGNDQPQHF
>TRBJ2-3|-|TRBV4-3|TRBD2
TGCGCCAGCAGCCACCTGACGGCGGGAGAGGGGGATACGCAGTATTTT
CASSHLTAGEGDTQYF
>TRBJ1-2|-|TRBV29-1|-
TGCAGCGTTCGCCGCCGGGACACCTCTAACTATGGCTACACCTTC
CSVRRRDTSNYGYTF
>TRBJ1-5|-|TRBV6-5|-
TGTGCCAGCAGTTACTCGACCGCAGATCAGCCCCAGCATTTT
CASSYSTADQPQHF
>TRBJ1-4|-|TRBV7-8|-
TGTGCCAGCAGCTTAGGATTGGGACGGGGCAATGAAAAACTGTTTTTT
CASSLGLGRGNEKLFF
>TRBJ2-2|few|TRBV7-3|-
TGTGCCAGCAGCTTAAATCGGAAAACCGGGGAGCTGTTTTTT
CASSLNRKTGELFF
>TRBJ2-5|once|TRBV7-2|-
TGTGCCAGCAGCATACAGGGGGGGTCAGAGACCCAGTACTTC
CASSIQGGSETQYF
>TRBJ2-2|-|TRBV9|-
TGTGCCAGCAGCGTAGGGGGAGAATCGTACACCGGGGAGCTGTTTTTT
CASSVGGESYTGELFF
>TRBJ1-2|-|TRBV7-9|-
TGTGCCAGCAGCTCTAAGGGGGATGGCTACACCTTC
CASSSKGDGYTF
>TRBJ1-3|once|TRBV6-2/TRBV6-3|TRBD1
TGTGCCAGCAGTTACTCGCAGGGGGCTACGGGAAACACCATATATTTT
CASSYSQGATGNTIYF
>TRBJ2-3|-|TRBV9|-
TGTGCCAGCAGCGTTGCGTTGGTAGATACGCAGTATTTT
CASSVALVDTQYF
>TRBJ1-5|-|TRBV6-2/TRBV6-3|-
TGTGCCAGCAGTCATAGCAATCAGCCCCAGCATTTT
CASSHSNQPQHF
>TRBJ2-6|-|TRBV5-4|-
TGTGCCAGCAGCTTGATGGCCAGTGTGGGTTCTGGGGCCAACGTCCTGACTTTC
CASSLMASVGSGANVLTF
>TRBJ1-2|few|TRBV4-1|-
TGCGCCAGCAGCCAAGTTCCGACAGGTGGTGGCTACACCTTC
CASSQVPTGGGYTF
>TRBJ1-3|-|TRBV24-1|-
TGTGCCACCAGTGACCCCCGGGACACACTCTCTGGAAACACCATATATTTT
CATSDPRDTLSGNTIYF
>TRBJ1-6|-|TRBV20-1|TRBD1
TGCAGTGCTAGTGAACAGGGGATATCTAATTCACCCCTCCACTTT
CSASEQGISNSPLHF
>TRBJ1-5|-|TRBV28|-
TGTGCCAGCAAGGGACCTAATCAGCCCCAGCATTTT
CASKGPNQPQHF
>TRBJ2-1|-|TRBV20-1|TRBD2
TGCAGTGCTAGGGCGACTAGCGGGAAGTTCTTC
CSARATSGKFF
>TRBJ2-3|-|TRBV6-6|TRBD2
TGTGCCAGCAGTTTCCTGACTAGCGGGTTGTCAGATACGCAGTATTTT
CASSFLTSGLSDTQYF
>TRBJ2-1|-|TRBV5-1|TRBD2
TGCGCCAGCAGCTTAATGACTAGCGGGAGGGCGGGTGAGCAGTTCTTC
CASSLMTSGRAGEQFF
>TRBJ1-6|-|TRBV24-1|TRBD1
TGTGCCACCAGTGATTTCGCAGGGGGAGATTCACCCCTCCACTTT
CATSDFAGGDSPLHF
>TRBJ2-1|few|TRBV7-9|TRBD1
TGTGCCAGCAGCTTAAGACAGGGGATGGGGAATGAGCAGTTCTTC
CASSLRQGMGNEQFF
>TRBJ1-4|-|TRBV19|TRBD1
TGTGCCAGTAGTATCGGGACAGGGATCTGGGGTAATGAAAAACTGTTTTTT
CASSIGTGIWGNEKLFF
>TRBJ2-1|-|TRBV30|TRBD2
TGTGCCTGGATCCCGGGGCTAGCGGGAGGGCCCATTCCCCGCTCCTACAATGAGCAGTTCTTC
CAWIPGLAGGPIPRSYNEQFF
>TRBJ1-2|few|TRBV5-1|-
TGCGCCAGCAGCTTGGTTGGGACGGACAACTATGGCTACACCTTC
CASSLVGTDNYGYTF
>TRBJ1-6|once|TRBV7-3|TRBD1
TGTGCCAGCAGCTTGGACAGGGGATACGATTCACCCCTCCACTTT
CASSLDRGYDSPLHF
>TRBJ2-7|-|TRBV9|TRBD1
TGTGCCAGCAGCGTAGGACAGGGGGTCTACGAGCAGTACTTC
CASSVGQGVYEQYF
>TRBJ2-1|-|TRBV7-2|TRBD2
TGTGCCAGCAGCTTAGCGCGACTAGCTACGCAGTTCTTC
CASSLARLATQFF
>TRBJ2-7|-|TRBV7-9|TRBD1
TGTGCCAGCAGCCCCGGATGGACAGGGAGGCACGAGCAGTACTTC
CASSPGWTGRHEQYF